This TCR beta chain was identified during a study of T cells after posttransplantation cyclophosphamide. This CDR3 has 14 amino acids. V shed 1 base, J shed 5 bases, and the junction held 1 base outside the gene matches. CDR1 is MGHDK, CDR2 SYGVNS, per germline. Concerning this clone itself: The antigen is not known.

General study points: After PTCy, TRB diversity resembled that of CNI/methotrexate controls. Blood and skin or GI T cell repertoires showed limited TRB overlap. Donor-recipient repertoire similarity was low at 1-2 months, rising over year one.

Libraries were prepared by immunoSEQ multiplex PCR; TCRdb keeps only in-frame clonotypes and omits some of them. This table has some 19,000 clones, 80% to 90% appearing once. Sampled 1 year posttransplant, controls received myeloablative marrow transplants, methotrexate and a calcineurin inhibitor. The specimen comprised PBMCs, sampled just over 350 days after allogeneic stem cell transplant with calcineurin inhibitor and methotrexate. The TCR sequence derives from a female patient in her 30s who received an allogeneic stem cell transplant from an unrelated donor, was CMV-positive, and had acute and chronic GVHD. The T cells may come from the graft donor. The chain carries TRBV25-1 and TRBJ2-1; 8 nucleotides agree with TRBD1. CDR3 DNA sequence: TGTGCCAGCAGTGAATGGGGACAGGACAATGAGCAGTTCTTC. Translation gives CASSEWGQDNEQFF.